This TCR beta chain was identified in a study of OX40 agonist ivuxolimab in advanced cancers. Regarding the research as a whole: The costimulatory receptor OX40 (CD134) was targeted by ivuxolimab, a fully human IgG2 agonistic monoclonal antibody. Peripheral TCRbeta sequencing was intended to test whether TCR sequence diversity was altered and clonal T-cell expansion was caused by ivuxolimab. Intravenous ivuxolimab was administered to patients every 2 weeks at six dose levels: 0.01, 0.1, 0.3, 1.5, 3 and 10 mg/kg. Partial responses occurred in three dose-escalation patients, of whom one had hepatocellular carcinoma and two had cutaneous melanoma. Among the 50 to 55 dose-escalation patients, around 19 had hepatocellular carcinoma, 15 or so melanoma, 9 renal cell carcinoma and 9 head and neck cancer. Patients were allowed to have had prior anti-PD-1, anti-PD-L1 or anti-CTLA-4 therapy, and around 37% of the dose-escalation patients had previously received checkpoint inhibitors. The paper describes the monotherapy dose-escalation part (N = 52 patients) of the phase I trial of ivuxolimab. A male proportion of 82.7% and a mean age of 60 years, ranging from about 20 to 80, were recorded for the dose-escalation cohort. Beyond this particular receptor, the publication reports: After ivuxolimab, CD8+ T cells had more expanded clones than CD4+ T cells on average. Low levels of normalized T-cell clonal expansion were also seen in some nonresponding patients. Which antigens the clonally expanded peripheral T cells were specific for was not determined. Clonal expansion of both CD4+ and CD8+ blood T cells was observed from baseline to week 6 at doses 0.1 to 3.0 mg/kg. In the 0.1-3.0 mg/kg groups, partial responders were among the patients with the lowest normalized peripheral clonal expansion, particularly in CD8+ T cells.

For sequencing of the TCRbeta CDR3 region, genomic DNA was extracted from the sorted cells. The immunoSEQ Assay was used for sequencing of TCRbeta CDR3 regions. TCRdb obtained this table from immuneACCESS and retained in-frame rearrangements with V and J assigned. These tables miss some clones; where compared with another copy, unresolved V genes account for less than half of the shortfall, and the remainder is unexplained. The sample includes about 22,000 clones, with roughly 80% observed a single time. The ten biggest clones cover 24% of the sample. In regard to this clone: Its antigen is unknown. Nothing much larger sits one base from this clone, and base qualities are not available.

The CDR3 goes from the cysteine to the phenylalanine over 16 residues. The entry retains the CDR3 DNA only, 48 bases that are in frame from base 1. Trimming costs V 6 bases and J 2 bases, and their ends lie 20 bases apart. From the germline V gene, CDR1 is MDHEN and CDR2 is SYDVKM. The trial excluded patients who had a history of autoimmune disease or were on systemic immunosuppression. In every dose cohort, peripheral blood was drawn for TCR sequencing at baseline, cycle 4 day 1, and cycle 7 day 1. Samples came from an open-label, multicenter, first-in-human phase I dose-escalation trial of ivuxolimab. Adults with locally advanced or metastatic melanoma, renal cell carcinoma, hepatocellular carcinoma or head and neck squamous cell carcinoma were enrolled in the trial. Before TCR sequencing, CD4+ and CD8+ T cells were separately sorted from peripheral blood.

This chain joins TRBV28 to TRBJ2-7, and TRBD2 may be the D gene, going by 7 matching bases. The origin of this receptor is an adult with an advanced solid tumor such as melanoma, head and neck, liver or kidney cancer. The sequenced sample was CD4+ or CD8+ T cells sorted from blood, obtained in a trial of the OX40 agonist ivuxolimab. The CDR3 region reads CASRGGGSRWAYEQYF. DNA sequence: TGTGCCAGCAGAGGGGGGGGATCCCGTTGGGCCTACGAGCAGTACTTC.